This T cell receptor beta chain was captured by sequencing in a study of post-analysis software for immune sequencing data. Study conclusions and caveats: Controls had lower frequencies than patients of four or five TRBV segments, which included TRBV5-6, TRBV5-1 and TRBV20-1. By F measure, strong co-clustering occurred among samples prepared in the same batch.

Trimming took off 5 bases at V and 1 base at J, with 12 bases between the two ends. This CDR3 is 15 amino acids long. Looked up from germline, CDR1 is SGHTA and CDR2 is FQGNSA. Tagging with unique molecular identifiers was a feature of the TCR beta cDNA libraries. Each sample of about 0.9 to 11 million input T cells yielded 500,000 or so cDNA molecules, so each molecule approximated one T cell. Via MiXCR, TCRdb re-called the PCR reads, giving one row per CDR3 protein. The sample lists about 180,000 distinct CDR3 sequences, over 25% occurring once. In regard to this clonotype: What it binds is unknown.

The sequence was collected from a girl between 5 and 17 years old with multiple sclerosis. The V call is TRBV7-2, the J call TRBJ2-4; a weak D match, TRBD2 (5 bases). Material: blood. CDR3 amino acids: CASSTTGGAKNIQYF. In DNA, the CDR3 is TGTGCCAGCAGCACTACCGGCGGGGCCAAAAACATTCAGTACTTC.